This T cell receptor beta chain was sequenced for a study of shared clonotypes between healthy human individuals (TCRdb year 2020). Concerning the study at large: The cohort included three men and a couple of women between 18 and 49 years of age. For each donor, CD4 naive and CD4 memory were each given three plates, CD8 naive was given two plates, and CD8 memory was given one plate. The study deeply sequenced blood TCR repertoires of about 5 healthy adults to estimate repertoire size and the extent of clonotype sharing between individuals. Libraries were prepared and TCR repertoires were sequenced by different laboratories using diverse techniques, in order to increase sequencing depth and limit assay-specific biases. Each donor's leukapheresis produced roughly between roughly 0.94 and 9.5 billion PBMCs.

As regards this clone: Its antigen has not been determined. The input lacks base qualities; no much larger clone sits a single base away.

The donors were healthy, HIV-negative adults with no recently reported acute infections or vaccinations. Only Caucasian adults living in Nashville, Tennessee, USA were represented among the donors. CD8 memory samples combined magnetically selected CD45RO+ cells with CCR7-negative CD45RA+ effector memory (TemRA) cells. Blood was collected by leukapheresis, and PBMCs were isolated by Ficoll-Histopaque density gradient centrifugation and then cryopreserved in liquid nitrogen vapor phase. Analytical flow cytometry was used to check the purity and quantity of every magnetically sorted T cell population. From each sorted fraction, genomic DNA was isolated and quantified by UV absorbance on a Nanodrop 2000c. V is shortened by 0 bases, J by 1 base, and the region joining them spans 9 bases. CDR1 and CDR2 (SQVTM, ANQGSEA) derive from the germline V gene. From cysteine to phenylalanine, the CDR3 is 14 amino acids long. Only CDR3 DNA remains: 42 bases, in frame from the first base.

Using the deep immunoSEQ assay, multiplex PCR amplified TCR CDR3 regions from genomic DNA. Genomic DNA extracted from each cell subset was distributed evenly over all wells of several immunoSEQ 96-well plates, and each plate served as one replicate. For sorted subsets, approximately 200 ng of genomic DNA, equivalent to some 30,000 T cell genomes, went into each replicate PCR. Purified libraries were measured with a Qubit 3.0 fluorometer, size-checked on a Bioanalyzer 2100, and measured again with the KAPA Library Quantification kit. A separate single-read 150-cycle Illumina NextSeq 550 flow cell was used to sequence each immunoSEQ 96-well plate. Per the original workflow: Because the immunoSEQ output included only junctional sequences and no quality scores, the filtering could not be the same as the filtering used for full-length reads. Sequences were annotated with PyIR, a Python wrapper for IgBLAST v1.9, using IMGT germline references to assign V/J genes and CDR3. Any read was removed if the V/J assignment was weak (E-value above 1e-6), the CDR3 was missing, or the read contained stop codons, out-of-frame junctions, or ambiguous translated residues. V3J clonotypes were defined as sequences sharing the same inferred V gene, J gene, and CDR3 amino acid sequence. Percentage overlap between repertoires was calculated by dividing the number of shared unique clonotypes by the size of the smaller repertoire. Three approaches were used to assess repertoire richness: RTK rarefaction, the Chao1 estimator, and Recon v2.1 estimates of unobserved clonotypes. Generation probabilities were computed with OLGA for all TCRbeta clonotypes obtained by the gDNA method from several donors. This is the immuneACCESS table as TCRdb keeps it, with only in-frame sequences that have V and J called. A part of the clones is gone; compared with another copy, unresolved V genes explain less than half, and the rest is unexplained. D and trimming were read from the DNA, whereas the V and J calls and clone size are those reported in that table. The sample data list about 330,000 clones, and around 87% of these were observed just once. The ten largest clonotypes hold around 15% of the sample.

The study at large found these results: Pairwise subsampling indicated that sequencing depth was expected to affect the degree of clonotype sharing among donors. Higher generation probabilities were observed for clonotypes shared by all four sorted-subset donors than for non-shared clonotypes. Sampling was limited to blood, and TCR repertoires in tissue likely differ from TCR repertoires in blood. Naive subsets generally had larger estimated clonotype richness than memory subsets. Because the study included only a small number of donors, the genetic and exposure-history diversity represented was limited. Rarefaction of sorted-subset datasets indicated incomplete sequencing despite the large sequencing depth. Across four donors, approximately 5% of naive CD4, around 3.5% of naive CD8, under 2.5% of memory CD4, and roughly 0.41% of memory CD8 clonotypes were shared.

This chain joins TRBV29-1 to TRBJ2-5; the D gene is possibly TRBD1, with 5 bases matching. This clonotype was sampled from a young man in good health. Input material: memory CD8+ T cells sorted from blood. In light of the paper, this sample's cell subset or site label describes: CD45RO+ cells pooled with CCR7-negative TemRA cells. CDR3 reads: CSVEDETAQETQYF. The nucleotide sequence is TGCAGCGTTGAAGACGAGACAGCCCAAGAGACCCAGTACTTC.